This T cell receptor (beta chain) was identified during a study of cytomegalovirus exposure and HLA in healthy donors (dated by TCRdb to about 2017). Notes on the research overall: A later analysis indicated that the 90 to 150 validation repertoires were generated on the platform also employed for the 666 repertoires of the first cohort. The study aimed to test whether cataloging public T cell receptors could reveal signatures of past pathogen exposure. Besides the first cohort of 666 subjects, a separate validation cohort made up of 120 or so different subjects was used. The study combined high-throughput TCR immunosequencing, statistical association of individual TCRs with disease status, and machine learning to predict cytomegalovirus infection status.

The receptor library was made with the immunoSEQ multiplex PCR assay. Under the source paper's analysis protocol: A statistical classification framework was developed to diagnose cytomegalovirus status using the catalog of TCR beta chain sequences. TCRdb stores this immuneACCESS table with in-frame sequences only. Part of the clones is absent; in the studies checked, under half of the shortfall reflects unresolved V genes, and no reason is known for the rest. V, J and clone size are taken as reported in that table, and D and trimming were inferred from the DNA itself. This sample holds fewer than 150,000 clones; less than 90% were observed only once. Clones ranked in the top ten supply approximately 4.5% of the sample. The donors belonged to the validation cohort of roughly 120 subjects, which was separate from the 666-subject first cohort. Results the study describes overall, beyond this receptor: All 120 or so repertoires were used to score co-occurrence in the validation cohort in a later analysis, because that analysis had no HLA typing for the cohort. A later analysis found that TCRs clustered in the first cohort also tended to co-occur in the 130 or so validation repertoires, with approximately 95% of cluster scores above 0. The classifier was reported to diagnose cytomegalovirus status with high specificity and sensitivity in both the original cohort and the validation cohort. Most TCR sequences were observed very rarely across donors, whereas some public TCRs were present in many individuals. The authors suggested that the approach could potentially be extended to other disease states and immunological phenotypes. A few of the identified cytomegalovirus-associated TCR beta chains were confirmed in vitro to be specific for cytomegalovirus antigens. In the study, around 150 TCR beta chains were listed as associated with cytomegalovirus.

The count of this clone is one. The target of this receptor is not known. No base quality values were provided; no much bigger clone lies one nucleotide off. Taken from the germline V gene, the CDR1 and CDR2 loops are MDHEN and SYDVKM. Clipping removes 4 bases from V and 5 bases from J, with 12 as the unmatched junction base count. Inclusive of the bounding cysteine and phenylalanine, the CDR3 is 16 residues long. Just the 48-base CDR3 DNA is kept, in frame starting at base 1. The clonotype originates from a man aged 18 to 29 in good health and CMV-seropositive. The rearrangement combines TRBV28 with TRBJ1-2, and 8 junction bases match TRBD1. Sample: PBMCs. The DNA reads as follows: TGTGCCAGCAGTTCACTTCGGACAGGGTCGGTGTATGGCTACACCTTC. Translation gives CASSSLRTGSVYGYTF.